The 13 T cell receptor beta chains given below trace back to one sample, sequenced in a study of blood T cell repertoires in COVID-19. The data were produced by immunoSEQ multiplex PCR, yet TCRdb's version contains in-frame clones alone and is incomplete. Of 250,000 to 400,000 clones listed, around 87% are singletons. The sequenced sample consisted of peripheral blood. Receptors originate from a man aged 50 to 60 with active or convalescent COVID-19.

The rearrangement uses TRBV2 and TRBJ2-7; TRBD2 agrees at 12 bases. This CDR3 spans 15 amino acids. Looked up from germline, CDR1 is SNHLY and CDR2 is FYNNEI. With 8 bases clipped from V and 2 bases from J, the junction kept 7 bases outside the gene matches. CDR3 amino acids: CASGPGLAGPYEQYF. The CDR3 DNA follows: TGTGCCAGCGGACCAGGACTAGCGGGACCCTACGAGCAGTACTTC.

This chain connects TRBV4-2 to TRBJ2-2; 7 nucleotides line up with TRBD1. Per germline, CDR1 LGHNA and CDR2 YNFKEQ. This CDR3 is 16 amino acids long. Trimming at V came to 1 base and at J to 3 bases, leaving 5 bases not matched to a gene. In DNA, the CDR3 is TGTGCCAGCAGCCAAGTGTGGACAGGTGACACCGGGGAGCTGTTTTTT. Amino acids: CASSQVWTGDTGELFF.

This chain uses TRBV28 with TRBJ2-7; TRBD1 agrees at 11 bases. Germline V gene lookup returns CDR1 MDHEN and CDR2 SYDVKM. CDR3 length: 15 residues. Trimming cost V 3 bases and J 4 bases; bases outside gene matches: 5. For the CDR3, the DNA is TGTGCCAGCAGTTTGAGGGGACAGGGGGTTTACGAGCAGTACTTC. This codes for CASSLRGQGVYEQYF.

The rearrangement uses TRBV5-1 and TRBJ2-3, with 10 bases that match TRBD2. The trim removed 4 bases at V and 5 bases at J, leaving 10 bases unmatched. CDR1 is SGHRS and CDR2 is YFSETQ in the germline V gene. This CDR3 spans 16 amino acids. CDR3 DNA: TGCGCCAGCAGCAAGGGACTAGCGACGGTGGTAGATACGCAGTATTTT. This translates into CASSKGLATVVDTQYF.

The V gene is TRBV5-6, the J gene TRBJ1-6, with D perhaps matching TRBD1 (6 bases). The CDR3 length is 16 residues. Trimming took 0 bases from V and 7 from J, leaving 14 bases between them. CDR1 and CDR2 from the germline V gene are SGHDT and YYEEEE. The DNA of the CDR3 is TGTGCCAGCAGCTTGGGACAGGTACACGGAAATTCACCCCTCCACTTT. It yields the protein CASSLGQVHGNSPLHF.

This chain's CDR3 is CASSEAGDTQYF. The CDR3 coding sequence is TGTGCCAGCAGTGAAGCCGGGGATACGCAGTATTTT. This chain connects TRBV2 to TRBJ2-3; D is unclear. Germline V gene sequence: CDR1 SNHLY, CDR2 FYNNEI. The CDR3 contains 12 residues. The V end was cut by 0 bases, the J end by 6 bases, with 4 bases between.

The V and J genes are TRBV28 and TRBJ1-4, with 9 bases that match TRBD1. The CDR3 extends over 15 amino acids. The ends lost 6 bases at V and 5 bases at J; junction bases unmatched: 7. Germline V gives CDR1 MDHEN, CDR2 SYDVKM. The CDR3 is CASRIAGTGNEKLFF. The CDR3 DNA reads as TGTGCCAGCAGGATCGCCGGGACAGGGAATGAAAAACTGTTTTTT.

The chain links TRBV10-1 to TRBJ1-5; 7 bases match TRBD1. The ends lost 4 bases at V and 3 bases at J; junction bases unmatched: 15. The CDR3 totals 18 residues. Germline V gives CDR1 WNHNN, CDR2 SYGVQD (reference sequence). The CDR3 here is CASSVGGQPRTFNQPQHF. As DNA, the CDR3 is TGCGCCAGCAGTGTCGGGGGACAGCCTCGCACTTTCAATCAGCCCCAGCATTTT.

The J gene is TRBJ2-3, the V gene TRBV4-3; 15 bases match TRBD2. This CDR3 contains 20 residues. V lost 0 bases to trimming and J lost 4 bases; unmatched junction nucleotides: 11. Per the germline V gene, CDR1 is LGHNA and CDR2 is YSLEER. The CDR3 loop reads CASSQEREHWTSGGADTQYF. For the CDR3, the DNA is TGCGCCAGCAGCCAAGAAAGGGAGCATTGGACTAGCGGGGGGGCAGATACGCAGTATTTT.

The chain combines TRBV5-1 with TRBJ2-3; D perhaps matches TRBD1 (6 bases). Germline CDR1 reads SGHRS; CDR2 reads YFSETQ. V was pared by 3 bases and J by 1 base, with 12 bases between. This CDR3 spans 15 amino acids. The CDR3 nucleotides are TGCGCCAGCAGCTCACAGGGCTTCGGCACAGATACGCAGTATTTT. This translates into CASSSQGFGTDTQYF.

The CDR3, as DNA: TGTGCCAGCACCTTGGACAGCTATAGGATTAATCAGCCCCAGCATTTT. Its protein product is CASTLDSYRINQPQHF. The chain employs TRBV2 and TRBJ1-5; D is perhaps TRBD1 (6 bases). In germline, CDR1 is SNHLY, CDR2 FYNNEI. The V end lost 7 bases, the J end lost 4 bases, and 20 bases lay between the germline ends. The CDR3 has 16 residues.

DNA of the CDR3: TGTGCCAGCACTGGGAGCGAAAAACTGTTTTTT. The encoded protein is CASTGSEKLFF. The J gene is TRBJ1-4, the V gene TRBV6-6; no clear D gene. Germline assignment: CDR1 MNHNY and CDR2 SVGAGI (reference sequence). The germline V and J ends were trimmed by 7 bases and 8 bases, with 8 bases remaining between them. CDR3 length: 11 residues.

The V and J genes are TRBV28 and TRBJ1-2; D call uncertain. The CDR3 is 12 amino acids. Germline V lookup: CDR1 MDHEN, CDR2 SYDVKM. The V gene lost 5 bases and the J gene lost 8 bases, with 12 bases spanning the gap. For the CDR3, the DNA is TGTGCCAGCAGTCCCCCTATCCCCGGCTACACCTTC. As protein: CASSPPIPGYTF.